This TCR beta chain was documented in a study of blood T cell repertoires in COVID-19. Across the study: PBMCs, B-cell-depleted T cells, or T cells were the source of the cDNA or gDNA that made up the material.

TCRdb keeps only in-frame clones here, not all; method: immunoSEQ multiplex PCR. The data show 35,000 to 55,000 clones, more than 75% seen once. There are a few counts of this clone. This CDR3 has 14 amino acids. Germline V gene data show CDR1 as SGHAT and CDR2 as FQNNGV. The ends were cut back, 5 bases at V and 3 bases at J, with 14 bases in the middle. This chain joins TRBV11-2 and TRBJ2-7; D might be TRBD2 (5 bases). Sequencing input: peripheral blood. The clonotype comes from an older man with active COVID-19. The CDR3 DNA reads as TGTGCCAGCAGCGGGCACGGGGTAAACTACGAGCAGTACTTC. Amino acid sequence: CASSGHGVNYEQYF.